This T cell receptor beta chain was documented in a study of T cell responses to AZD1222 COVID-19 vaccine. Concerning this clone: Antigen specificity is unknown.

Germline CDR1 KGHDR, CDR2 SFDVKD. The length of the CDR3 is 14 residues. V was pared by 1 base and J by 6 bases, with 9 bases between. Regarding the study as a whole: Researchers report vaccine-associated CD4 TCRs spanning spike, with dominance at 160-218 and 743-854. Clonal diversity may have been underestimated in mostly white British donors. Reports indicate that nearly half of spike-specific TCRs are directed at unmutated variant regions.

The protocol was immunoSEQ multiplex PCR, while the TCRdb copy is restricted to in-frame clones and leaves out a portion. The table includes 150,000 or so clones, approximately 90% detected once. Sequencing was performed on peripheral blood, taken 28 days after the second dose of the MenACWY control vaccine. This sequence joins TRBV24-1 and TRBJ2-1; no clear D gene. This receptor was identified in an adult who received the MenACWY meningococcal vaccine as a control. The CDR3 loop is CATSDLGQVNEQFF. In nucleotides, the CDR3 is TGTGCCACCAGTGATTTAGGGCAGGTCAATGAGCAGTTCTTC.